This T cell receptor beta chain was retrieved from a study of blood T cell repertoires in COVID-19. In the study overall: Sites in the United States, Italy and Spain provided acute and convalescent COVID-19 samples.

CDR1 is SNHLY and CDR2 is FYNNEI in the germline V gene. The length of the CDR3 is 15 residues. With 6 bases clipped from V and 5 bases from J, the junction kept 10 bases outside the gene matches. As processed by the authors: Estimates of nucleated cell counts were drawn from the amplification of reference gene primers. Data came from immunoSEQ multiplex PCR; TCRdb stores just in-frame clones and leaves some out. The V and J calls and clone size come from that table; D and trimming were worked out from the DNA. The sample has fewer than 200,000 clones; around nine tenths are singletons. The specimen was peripheral blood. The chain joins TRBV2 to TRBJ2-1, with TRBD2 identical over 7 bases. The sequence came from a man between 40 and 49 years old with active or convalescent COVID-19. The CDR3 coding sequence is TGTGCCAGCAGGACGGAGCCGCGGGGGAACAATGAGCAGTTCTTC. Amino acids: CASRTEPRGNNEQFF.